These 22 T cell receptor beta chains came from one sample sequenced in a study of cytomegalovirus exposure and HLA in healthy donors. PCR involved 60 Vbeta and 13 Jbeta primers. Here immunoSEQ multiplex PCR was the method, and the copy in TCRdb shows in-frame clones only, minus some. The table shows about 250,000 clones, with about 85% occurring only once. Input material: PBMCs. These receptors came from a girl under 10 years old in good health and CMV-seronegative.

This chain links TRBV5-1 with TRBJ1-5; no clear D gene. The CDR3 runs to 13 residues. Trimming left V 3 bases short and J 5 bases short, with 9 bases between. Germline V gene sequence: CDR1 SGHRS, CDR2 YFSETQ. The CDR3 region is CASSYGPDQPQHF. CDR3 nucleotides: TGCGCCAGCAGCTATGGGCCCGATCAGCCCCAGCATTTT.

The chain carries TRBV5-8 and TRBJ2-2; TRBD1 is a possible D gene (6 bases). Trimming took off 4 bases at V and 7 bases at J, with 17 bases between the two ends. Germline V CDR1 and CDR2: SGHTS, YDEGEE. CDR3 length: 15 residues. The CDR3 coding sequence is TGTGCCAGCAGCCGGAAACAGGGAAGAGGCGGGGAGCTGTTTTTT. It yields the protein CASSRKQGRGGELFF.

The rearrangement links TRBV25-1 to TRBJ1-1; 9 bases are shared with TRBD1. Germline V gene sequence: CDR1 MGHDK, CDR2 SYGVNS. This CDR3 is built from 14 residues. V trimming: 1 base; J trimming: 7 bases; junction bases outside the gene matches: 4. The CDR3 sequence is CASSEFTGGREAFF. CDR3 coding DNA: TGTGCCAGCAGTGAATTCACAGGGGGCCGTGAAGCTTTCTTT.

This clone came up once. This chain's CDR3 is CASSGRRTGLGDTEAFF. The CDR3 nucleotides read TGCGCCAGCAGCGGCCGTCGGACAGGGCTCGGTGACACTGAAGCTTTCTTT. The chain uses TRBV5-1 and TRBJ1-1; 8 positions agree with TRBD1. V gave up 4 bases and J gave up 3 bases; unmatched junction bases: 14. Per the germline V gene, CDR1 is SGHRS and CDR2 is YFSETQ. There are 17 residues in the CDR3.

This clone was seen once. Germline is not matched at one junction end, which may reflect a read error. The rearrangement uses TRBV5-1 and TRBJ2-5; TRBD2 aligns across 7 bases. The J call is doubtful: the DNA matches TRBJ2-7 better. The germline V gene encodes CDR1 SGHRS and CDR2 YFSETQ. The CDR3 sequence is 14 residues long. DNA for the CDR3: TGCGCTAGCAGCATGGGACTATTCGAGAACGAGCAGTACTTC. Amino acids: CASSMGLFENEQYF.

The V call is TRBV7-2, the J call TRBJ2-5, with 11 bases that match TRBD2. The CDR3 length is 19 residues. The V gene's germline CDR1 is SGHTA and CDR2 FQGNSA. Trimming took 5 bases from V and 7 from J; bases not matched to a gene: 21. CDR3 amino acids: CASSQFGISGTSGLGTQYF. CDR3 nucleotides: TGTGCCAGCAGCCAATTTGGAATTTCCGGGACTAGCGGCCTCGGGACCCAGTACTTC.

The rearrangement uses TRBV7-9 and TRBJ2-1, with 7 bases that match TRBD1. The V and J ends lost 1 base and 0 bases, in that order; junction bases with no gene match: 9. Germline lookup yields CDR1 SEHNR and CDR2 FQNEAQ (reference sequence). This CDR3 is built from 18 residues. CDR3 nucleotides: TGTGCCAGCAGCTTAGGAGGGGGCGGGCCCAGCTCCTACAATGAGCAGTTCTTC. This encodes CASSLGGGGPSSYNEQFF.

The rearrangement uses TRBV5-1 and TRBJ2-5, with 8 bases aligning to TRBD2. The J segment lost 0 bases and the V segment lost 4 bases, leaving 8 bases of the junction unmatched. CDR1 and CDR2 from the germline V gene are SGHRS and YFSETQ. CDR3 length: 16 amino acids. This chain's CDR3 is CASSGWGSGDQETQYF. Here the CDR3 DNA reads TGCGCCAGCAGCGGGTGGGGTAGCGGGGACCAAGAGACCCAGTACTTC. Together with reference TRBV5-1 and TRBJ2-5, the CDR3 gives the full variable domain: KAGVTQTPRYLIKTRGQQVTLSCSPISGHRSVSWYQQTPGQGLQFLFEYFSETQRNKGNFPGRFSGRQFSNSRSEMNVSTLELGDSALYLCASSGWGSGDQETQYFGPGTRLLVL.

The chain joins TRBV5-1 to TRBJ2-5; 11 positions match TRBD2. Germline V lookup: CDR1 SGHRS, CDR2 YFSETQ. This CDR3 is 15 amino acids long. The junction had 8 bases not matched to a gene; V was cut back by 7 bases and J by 3 bases. Here the CDR3 DNA reads TGCGCCAGCTCCTCGGGGACTAGCGGAGAAGAGACCCAGTACTTC. This sequence encodes CASSSGTSGEETQYF. Full variable domain (rest looked up from reference TRBV5-1 and TRBJ2-5): KAGVTQTPRYLIKTRGQQVTLSCSPISGHRSVSWYQQTPGQGLQFLFEYFSETQRNKGNFPGRFSGRQFSNSRSEMNVSTLELGDSALYLCASSSGTSGEETQYFGPGTRLLVL.

V gene TRBV11-2 combines with J gene TRBJ1-3, with D perhaps TRBD1 (6 bases). Germline V lookup: CDR1 SGHAT, CDR2 FQNNGV. The V and J ends lost 4 bases and 3 bases respectively, with 16 bases between them. This CDR3 has 16 residues. CDR3 amino acids: CASSWEGTIIGNTIYF. For the CDR3, the DNA is TGTGCCAGCAGCTGGGAAGGGACAATCATTGGAAACACCATATATTTT.

The V call is TRBV5-1, the J call TRBJ1-3; D gene unclear. Germline lookup yields CDR1 SGHRS and CDR2 YFSETQ. This CDR3 comprises 14 residues. The V end lost 5 bases, the J end lost 0 bases, and 9 bases lay between the germline ends. The CDR3 loop is CASRGSSSGNTIYF. CDR3 bases: TGCGCCAGCAGGGGGAGCAGCTCTGGAAACACCATATATTTT.

The V call is TRBV28, the J call TRBJ1-5; TRBD1 is a possible D gene (6 bases). Germline CDR1 is MDHEN and CDR2 is SYDVKM. This CDR3 is built from 14 residues. V lost 1 base to trimming and J lost 4 bases, with 8 bases between them. CDR3 nucleotide sequence: TGTGCCAGCAGTTTATACAGGGTTAATCAGCCCCAGCATTTT. Amino acid sequence: CASSLYRVNQPQHF.

The rearrangement links TRBV27 to TRBJ2-2; 7 bases line up with TRBD2. Trimming removed 2 bases from V and 4 bases from J; junction bases left unmatched: 4. The length of the CDR3 is 15 residues. Germline V CDR1 and CDR2: MNHEY, SMNVEV (reference sequence). The CDR3 DNA reads TGTGCCAGCAGTTTAAAGCCTAGCGGCACCGGGGAGCTGTTTTTT. Protein: CASSLKPSGTGELFF.

V is TRBV25-1 and J is TRBJ1-2; possibly TRBD1 for D (5 bases). This CDR3 spans 13 amino acids. Trimming stripped 7 bases from V and 8 bases from J, with 17 bases between. Per the germline V gene, CDR1 is MGHDK and CDR2 is SYGVNS. In nucleotides, the CDR3 is TGTGCCAGCAAGGGGTCGCCGGTTAACGGCTACACCTTC. Translation gives CASKGSPVNGYTF.

The chain links TRBV4-1 to TRBJ2-3; 12 positions match TRBD2. This CDR3 is built from 17 residues. CDR1 MGHRA and CDR2 YSYEKL come from the germline V gene. Trimming cost V 1 base and J 6 bases; bases outside gene matches: 8. This CDR3 is CASSQAPLAGGLDTQYF. The CDR3 DNA reads TGCGCCAGCAGCCAAGCTCCTCTAGCGGGGGGGCTTGATACGCAGTATTTT.

This chain links TRBV5-1 with TRBJ2-3; no definite D call. V dropped 3 bases and J dropped 8 bases, with 13 bases sitting between them. Germline CDR1 SGHRS, CDR2 YFSETQ. The CDR3 covers 13 residues. CDR3 protein: CASSWKLEATQYF. CDR3 nucleotides: TGCGCCAGCAGCTGGAAGCTAGAAGCTACGCAGTATTTT.

The chain is built from TRBV6-5 and TRBJ2-7, with 9 bases that match TRBD2. Losses at the gene ends were 6 bases for V and 1 base for J; bases not matched to a gene: 4. Per the germline V gene, CDR1 is MNHEY and CDR2 is SVGAGI. The CDR3 is made up of 14 amino acids. This CDR3 reads CASRPGLASYEQYF. Written as DNA, the CDR3 is TGTGCCAGCAGACCGGGACTAGCATCCTACGAGCAGTACTTC.

The J gene is TRBJ1-5, the V gene TRBV30, with a weak D call TRBD1 (6 bases). This CDR3 comprises 15 residues. Germline CDR1 is GTSNPN and CDR2 is SVGIG (reference sequence). The V end lost 0 bases, the J end lost 3 bases, and 12 bases lay between the germline ends. The DNA for the CDR3 is TGTGCCTGGAGTGTAGGACAGCCCAACAATCAGCCCCAGCATTTT. Its protein is CAWSVGQPNNQPQHF.

This chain uses TRBV30 with TRBJ2-1; TRBD2 matches 8 bases. Per germline, CDR1 GTSNPN and CDR2 SVGIG (reference sequence). V shed 2 bases, J shed 4 bases, and the junction held 10 bases outside the gene matches. The CDR3 totals 16 residues. The CDR3 loop reads CAWSLSSGLLYNEQFF. Here the CDR3 DNA reads TGTGCCTGGAGTTTATCTAGCGGGCTCCTATACAATGAGCAGTTCTTC.

V is TRBV4-1 and J is TRBJ1-6, with D possibly matching TRBD1 (6 bases). V was pared by 4 bases and J by 7 bases, with 14 bases between. CDR3 size: 15 residues. Germline loops: CDR1 MGHRA, CDR2 YSYEKL. In DNA, the CDR3 is TGCGCCAGCAGCCTATGGACAGAAGAAAATTCACCCCTCCACTTT. Its protein is CASSLWTEENSPLHF.

The rearrangement links TRBV11-2 to TRBJ2-3, with 7 positions matching TRBD2. Germline V gives CDR1 SGHAT, CDR2 FQNNGV. J gave up 2 bases and V 2 bases, and 7 bases lay outside the gene matches. CDR3 length: 16 residues. Written as DNA, the CDR3 is TGTGCCAGCAGCTTAAGAGCTAGCGGCTTCACAGATACGCAGTATTTT. It codes for CASSLRASGFTDTQYF.

The chain links TRBV7-9 to TRBJ2-1, with 12 bases matching TRBD2. Losses at the gene ends were 5 bases for V and 8 bases for J; bases not matched to a gene: 7. Germline V CDR1 and CDR2: SEHNR, FQNEAQ (reference sequence). This CDR3 region has 15 residues. CDR3 sequence: CASSETSGGYDEQFF. The CDR3 DNA reads TGTGCCAGCAGCGAAACTAGCGGGGGGTACGATGAGCAGTTCTTC.